Listed below are T cell receptor beta chains from one sample, sequenced in a study of shared clonotypes between healthy human individuals. Sequenced by immunoSEQ multiplex PCR; TCRdb stores in-frame clones only, minus some. The profile covers 780,000 or so clones, with 55% to 75% appearing a single time and more than 1.5% taken by the ten largest. Material for sequencing was memory CD4+ T cells sorted from blood. The receptors here all came from a woman aged 30 to 39 in good health. Both conserved end residues are part of each CDR3. D genes are given only for firm matches. Not all rows give a size; the values are once, few, many and, for expanded clones, a class.

few TRBJ1-2 TRBV7-9 . CASSLGQFYGYTF TGTGCCAGCAGCTTAGGGCAGTTTTATGGCTACACCTTC
. TRBJ2-7 TRBV5-1 . CASSEGYEQYF TGCGCCAGCAGCGAAGGTTACGAGCAGTACTTC
. TRBJ1-5 TRBV19 TRBD1 CASSLRDSDYSNQPQHF TGTGCCAGTAGCCTCCGGGACAGTGACTATAGCAATCAGCCCCAGCATTTT
many TRBJ2-7 TRBV6-1 . CASSGDGTSGEQYF TGTGCCAGCAGTGGGGATGGCACATCGGGCGAGCAGTACTTC
. TRBJ1-5 TRBV28 . CASTPSRLRNQPQHF TGTGCCAGCACCCCTAGCAGACTCCGCAATCAGCCCCAGCATTTT
. TRBJ1-4 TRBV7-9 TRBD1 CASSRTGPTNEKLFF TGTGCCAGCAGCCGGACAGGACCAACTAATGAAAAACTGTTTTTT
. TRBJ2-3 TRBV5-4 TRBD1 CASSVTGGSTDTQYF TGTGCCAGCAGCGTGACAGGGGGCTCCACAGATACGCAGTATTTT
. TRBJ2-7 TRBV14 TRBD2 CASSPPRLASGSYEQYF TGTGCCAGCAGCCCTCCCCGGTTGGCTAGCGGGAGCTACGAGCAGTACTTC
. TRBJ2-1 TRBV19 TRBD2 CASSDQGLAGANNEQFF TGTGCCAGTAGTGACCAGGGACTAGCGGGAGCCAACAATGAGCAGTTCTTC
. TRBJ1-5 TRBV28 . CASTPGGSLGPQHF TGTGCCAGCACCCCGGGCGGGAGCTTGGGGCCCCAGCATTTT
. TRBJ2-2 TRBV6-5 . CASSYDGRVAGELFF TGTGCCAGCAGTTACGATGGGCGGGTGGCCGGGGAGCTGTTTTTT
once TRBJ2-5 TRBV28 TRBD1 CASRAGGQETQYF TGTGCCAGCAGGGCAGGGGGCCAAGAGACCCAGTACTTC
. TRBJ1-6 TRBV19 . CASSARGGAPLHF TGTGCCAGTAGTGCGAGGGGTGGGGCACCCCTCCACTTT
. TRBJ2-3 TRBV29-1 . CSVESGPGTDTQYF TGCAGCGTTGAGAGCGGGCCTGGCACAGATACGCAGTATTTT
few TRBJ1-1 TRBV7-2 . CASSLGRLIMNTEAFF TGTGCCAGCAGCTTAGGGAGACTCATCATGAACACTGAAGCTTTCTTT
. TRBJ2-2 TRBV13 TRBD1 CASSLEGRGLNTGELFF TGTGCCAGCAGCTTAGAGGGCAGGGGGTTGAATACCGGGGAGCTGTTTTTT
few TRBJ2-6 TRBV2 . CASSDFQGFSGANVLTF TGTGCCAGCAGTGATTTTCAGGGTTTCTCTGGGGCCAACGTCCTGACTTTC
. TRBJ2-2 TRBV7-3 . CASSPDPNTGELFF TGTGCCAGCAGCCCTGACCCGAACACCGGGGAGCTGTTTTTT